The rows below give T cell receptor beta chains drawn from one sample of a study of OX40 agonist ivuxolimab in advanced cancers. Profiled with immunoSEQ multiplex PCR; TCRdb holds only in-frame clones, not every one. The sample yields 85,000 to 100,000 clones, 70% to 90% seen once. The material was CD4+ or CD8+ T cells sorted from blood, obtained in a trial of the OX40 agonist ivuxolimab. The origin of the receptors is an adult with an advanced solid tumor such as melanoma, head and neck, liver or kidney cancer. Both conserved end residues are part of each CDR3. Each record gives: CDR3 length, J gene, V gene, D gene, clone size, CDR3 protein, CDR3 DNA. A D gene is named only where the DNA matches it firmly. Where a row states a size, it is once, few, many or the class of an expanded clone; other rows omit it.

>14|TRBJ2-3|TRBV19|TRBD2|few
CASSIGGEGDTQYF
TGTGCCAGTAGTATAGGAGGGGAGGGAGATACGCAGTATTTT
>13|TRBJ2-5|TRBV11-3|TRBD1|-
CASSSDRGETQYF
TGTGCCAGCAGCTCCGACAGGGGTGAGACCCAGTACTTC
>15|TRBJ2-7|TRBV6-6|-|-
CASSADAAGSYEQYF
TGTGCCAGCAGTGCTGACGCGGCGGGGTCCTACGAGCAGTACTTC
>13|TRBJ1-1|TRBV11-3|-|-
CASSHLGNTEAFF
TGTGCCAGCAGCCACCTCGGGAACACTGAAGCTTTCTTT
>13|TRBJ1-1|TRBV6-1|-|-
CASSRAPVTEAFF
TGTGCCAGCAGTAGGGCTCCGGTAACTGAAGCTTTCTTT
>16|TRBJ2-3|TRBV4-3|-|-
CASSQDFHTYTDTQYF
TGCGCCAGCAGCCAAGATTTCCACACCTACACAGATACGCAGTATTTT
>13|TRBJ2-1|TRBV2|-|-
CASATGRVDEQFF
TGTGCCAGCGCGACGGGGCGGGTCGATGAGCAGTTCTTC
>15|TRBJ2-2|TRBV7-9|-|-
CASSLRDRRTGELFF
TGTGCCAGCAGCTTAAGAGACAGAAGGACCGGGGAGCTGTTTTTT
>15|TRBJ1-5|TRBV19|-|-
CASRPRGGASQPQHF
TGTGCCAGTAGGCCTAGGGGGGGCGCATCTCAGCCCCAGCATTTT
>15|TRBJ1-6|TRBV18|TRBD1|-
CASSPGQGAGSPLHF
TGTGCCAGCTCACCGGGACAGGGGGCCGGTTCACCCCTCCACTTT
>15|TRBJ2-2|TRBV2|TRBD2|-
CASRRLAGPRGELFF
TGTGCCAGCAGGAGACTAGCGGGGCCCCGCGGGGAGCTGTTTTTT
>14|TRBJ2-7|TRBV5-1|TRBD2|-
CASSLGGLANEQYF
TGCGCCAGCAGCTTGGGGGGACTAGCAAACGAGCAGTACTTC
>16|TRBJ2-1|TRBV7-2|TRBD2|-
CASSLEIGEGHNEQFF
TGTGCCAGCAGCTTAGAAATCGGGGAGGGCCACAATGAGCAGTTCTTC
>14|TRBJ1-3|TRBV28|TRBD1|-
CASSQTGAGNTIYF
TGTGCCAGCAGCCAGACAGGGGCTGGAAACACCATATATTTT
>15|TRBJ2-2|TRBV29-1|-|-
CSVEAGGSNTGELFF
TGCAGCGTTGAAGCTGGTGGATCGAACACCGGGGAGCTGTTTTTT
>13|TRBJ1-1|TRBV27|-|-
CASSLEWNTEAFF
TGTGCCAGCAGTTTAGAATGGAACACTGAAGCTTTCTTT
>14|TRBJ2-2|TRBV5-4|TRBD2|few
CASSRLADTGELFF
TGTGCCAGCAGCCGACTAGCAGACACCGGGGAGCTGTTTTTT
>12|TRBJ2-3|TRBV6-6|TRBD1|-
CASRFRDSIGYF
TGTGCCAGCAGATTCCGGGACAGCATTGGGTATTTT
>14|TRBJ2-7|TRBV28|TRBD2|-
CASRLGRGAYEQYF
TGTGCCAGCAGGTTAGGGAGGGGTGCCTACGAGCAGTACTTC
>14|TRBJ1-3|TRBV28|-|once
CASSLSGSGNTIYF
TGTGCCAGCAGTTTGAGCGGGTCTGGAAACACCATATATTTT
>12|TRBJ2-2|TRBV27|-|-
CASSLISGELFF
TGTGCCAGCAGTTTAATATCCGGGGAGCTGTTTTTT
>15|TRBJ2-2|TRBV5-1|TRBD2|-
CASSTGTSGAGELFF
TGCGCCAGCAGCACCGGGACTAGCGGAGCCGGGGAGCTGTTTTTT
>15|TRBJ2-7|TRBV5-5|-|-
CASSYALATAYEQYF
TGTGCCAGCAGCTATGCTCTGGCTACAGCCTACGAGCAGTACTTC
>19|TRBJ2-7|TRBV28|TRBD2|-
CASSLMRGRGSNGSYEQYF
TGTGCCAGCAGTTTAATGCGCGGGAGAGGTTCGAATGGATCCTACGAGCAGTACTTC
>16|TRBJ2-7|TRBV4-2|-|-
CASSLSSAGATYEQYF
TGTGCCAGCAGCCTCTCCTCGGCGGGGGCGACCTACGAGCAGTACTTC
>17|TRBJ2-6|TRBV27|-|-
CASGFLTGYSGANVLTF
TGTGCCAGCGGATTCCTGACCGGATACTCTGGGGCCAACGTCCTGACTTTC
>15|TRBJ1-3|TRBV6-1|-|-
CASSETPASGNTIYF
TGTGCCAGCAGTGAAACCCCGGCCTCTGGAAACACCATATATTTT
>13|TRBJ2-7|TRBV6-5|-|-
CASSPTSSYEQYF
TGTGCCAGCAGTCCTACCAGCTCCTACGAGCAGTACTTC
>13|TRBJ2-1|TRBV7-3|TRBD2|-
CASSSVTSEEQFF
TGTGCCAGCAGCTCCGTCACTAGCGAGGAGCAGTTCTTC
>15|TRBJ2-2|TRBV2|TRBD1|-
CASRGGDSWPGELFF
TGTGCCAGCAGGGGTGGGGACAGTTGGCCCGGGGAGCTGTTTTTT
>13|TRBJ1-5|TRBV7-6|-|-
CASSSGLNQPQHF
TGTGCCAGCAGCTCGGGACTCAATCAGCCCCAGCATTTT
>17|TRBJ2-7|TRBV4-1|-|-
CASSQLASLASSYEQYF
TGCGCCAGCAGCCAGCTAGCGTCTCTAGCGTCCTCCTACGAGCAGTACTTC
>15|TRBJ1-2|TRBV16|TRBD1|few
CASSHSRDRGHGYTF
TGTGCCAGCAGCCATAGCCGGGACAGGGGGCATGGCTACACCTTC
>15|TRBJ1-4|TRBV7-2|-|-
CASSLRGSANEKLFF
TGTGCCAGCAGCTTACGGGGTTCGGCTAATGAAAAACTGTTTTTT
>14|TRBJ2-5|TRBV6-5|TRBD2|few
CASSYSPSGSNKYF
TGTGCCAGCAGTTACTCGCCTAGCGGGAGTAATAAGTACTTC
>15|TRBJ2-7|TRBV5-8|TRBD1|-
CASSQWTGDRYEQYF
TGTGCCAGCAGCCAATGGACAGGGGACCGCTACGAGCAGTACTTC
>16|TRBJ2-2|TRBV5-1|-|-
CASSPTGSQNTGELFF
TGCGCCAGCAGCCCTACTGGGTCTCAGAACACCGGGGAGCTGTTTTTT
>17|TRBJ2-1|TRBV11-2|TRBD2|once
CASSSRGVRSSYNEQFF
TGTGCCAGCAGCTCACGGGGGGTGCGGAGCTCCTACAATGAGCAGTTCTTC
>15|TRBJ1-5|TRBV12-5|-|-
CASGLVVGGNQPQHF
TGTGCTAGTGGTTTGGTAGTCGGAGGCAATCAGCCCCAGCATTTT
>15|TRBJ2-5|TRBV9|-|-
CASSARGLVQETQYF
TGTGCCAGCAGCGCACGGGGGTTGGTACAAGAGACCCAGTACTTC
>13|TRBJ2-1|TRBV4-3|-|few
CASSQSTDSEQFF
TGCGCCAGCAGCCAGAGTACCGACAGCGAGCAGTTCTTC
>15|TRBJ2-7|TRBV28|TRBD1|-
CASSTRTGVWYEQYF
TGTGCCAGCAGTACGAGGACAGGGGTCTGGTACGAGCAGTACTTC
>14|TRBJ2-1|TRBV6-6|TRBD2|-
CASSYSSGGQGQFF
TGTGCCAGCAGTTACTCGAGCGGGGGGCAAGGGCAGTTCTTC
>15|TRBJ1-4|TRBV5-1|-|few
CASSWEPQPSEKLFF
TGCGCCAGCAGCTGGGAGCCCCAACCGAGTGAAAAACTGTTTTTT
>15|TRBJ2-2|TRBV5-1|-|-
CASSAGHTNTGELFF
TGCGCCAGCAGCGCCGGACACACGAACACCGGGGAGCTGTTTTTT
>13|TRBJ2-3|TRBV27|-|-
CASSAGQPNTQYF
TGTGCCAGCAGTGCGGGACAGCCTAATACGCAGTATTTT
>15|TRBJ2-7|TRBV4-3|-|-
CASSQGPASPYEQYF
TGCGCCAGCAGCCAAGGTCCTGCTAGCCCTTACGAGCAGTACTTC